This TCR beta chain was sequenced for a study of blood T cell repertoires in COVID-19. Method: immunoSEQ multiplex PCR; TCRdb's copy keeps in-frame clones and lacks some. The sample consists of around 160,000 clones, roughly 90% of them appearing once. Residents of about 25 US areas, aged about 18 to 100 years, made up the participants. Cohort placement rested on clinical history that participants reported themselves. V gave up 7 bases and J gave up 4 bases; unmatched junction bases: 14. Germline-derived CDR1 and CDR2 are KGHDR and SFDVKD. The CDR3 extends over 17 amino acids. The rearrangement links TRBV24-1 to TRBJ2-2; 7 bases match TRBD1. Input material: PBMCs or T cells enriched from blood (not recorded which). The clonotype was recovered from a woman in her forties who had been exposed to COVID-19. The CDR3 here is CATSDRHRQGGTGELFF. The CDR3 region has the DNA TGTGCCACCAGCGATAGGCATCGACAGGGTGGCACCGGGGAGCTGTTTTTT.